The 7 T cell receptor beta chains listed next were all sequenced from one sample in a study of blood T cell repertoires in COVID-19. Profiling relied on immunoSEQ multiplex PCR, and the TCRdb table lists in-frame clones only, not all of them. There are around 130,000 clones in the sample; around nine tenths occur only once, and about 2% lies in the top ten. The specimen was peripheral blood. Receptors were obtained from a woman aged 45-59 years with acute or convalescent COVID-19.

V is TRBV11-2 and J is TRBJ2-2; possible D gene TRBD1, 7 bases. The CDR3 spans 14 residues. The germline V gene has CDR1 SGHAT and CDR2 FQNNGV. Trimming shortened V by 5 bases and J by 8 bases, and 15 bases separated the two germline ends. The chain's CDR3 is CASSLRGVQGELFF. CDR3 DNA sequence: TGTGCCAGCAGCCTCAGGGGGGTACAGGGGGAGCTGTTTTTT.

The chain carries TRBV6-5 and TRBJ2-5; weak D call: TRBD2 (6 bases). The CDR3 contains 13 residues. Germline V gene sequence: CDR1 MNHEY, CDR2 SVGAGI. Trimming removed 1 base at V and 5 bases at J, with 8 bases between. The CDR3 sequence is CASSYYGGETQYF. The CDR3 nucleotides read TGTGCCAGCAGTTACTATGGGGGGGAGACCCAGTACTTC.

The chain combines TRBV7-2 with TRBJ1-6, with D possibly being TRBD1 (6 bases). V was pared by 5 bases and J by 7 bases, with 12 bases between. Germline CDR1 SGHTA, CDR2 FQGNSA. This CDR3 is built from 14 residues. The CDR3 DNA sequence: TGTGCCAGCAGCATAGGACAGATGAATTCACCCCTCCACTTT. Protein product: CASSIGQMNSPLHF.

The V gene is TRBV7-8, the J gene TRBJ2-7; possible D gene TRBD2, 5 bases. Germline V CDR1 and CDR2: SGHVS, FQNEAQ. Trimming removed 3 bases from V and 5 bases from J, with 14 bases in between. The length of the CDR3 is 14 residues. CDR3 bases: TGTGCCAGCAGCTTCCCGGGTCTGAGGGACGAGCAGTACTTC. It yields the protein CASSFPGLRDEQYF.

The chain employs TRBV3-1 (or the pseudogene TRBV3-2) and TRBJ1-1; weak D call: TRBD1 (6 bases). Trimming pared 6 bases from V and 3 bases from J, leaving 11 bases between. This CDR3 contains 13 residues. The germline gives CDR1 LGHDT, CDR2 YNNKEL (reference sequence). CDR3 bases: TGTGCCAGCAGACTAAACAGGGACACTGAAGCTTTCTTT. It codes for CASRLNRDTEAFF.

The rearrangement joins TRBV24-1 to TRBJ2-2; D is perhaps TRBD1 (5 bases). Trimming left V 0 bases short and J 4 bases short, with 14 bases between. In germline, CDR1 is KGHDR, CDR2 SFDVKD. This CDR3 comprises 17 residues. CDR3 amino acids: CATSDLQKTDATGELFF. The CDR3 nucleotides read TGTGCCACCAGTGATTTGCAAAAGACAGACGCCACCGGGGAGCTGTTTTTT.

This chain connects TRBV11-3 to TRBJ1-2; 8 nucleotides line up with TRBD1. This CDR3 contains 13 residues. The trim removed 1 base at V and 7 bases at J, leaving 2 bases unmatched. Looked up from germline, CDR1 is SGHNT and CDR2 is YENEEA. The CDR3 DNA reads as TGTGCCAGCAGCTTAGGGACAGGGAGTGGCTACACCTTC. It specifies CASSLGTGSGYTF. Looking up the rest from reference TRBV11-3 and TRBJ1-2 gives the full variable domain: EAGVVQSPRYKIIEKKQPVAFWCNPISGHNTLYWYLQNLGQGPELLIRYENEEAVDDSQLPKDRFSAERLKGVDSTLKIQPAELGDSAVYLCASSLGTGSGYTFGSGTRLTVV.